Listed below are T cell receptor beta chains from one sample, sequenced in a study of regulatory T cells in long-lasting Graves disease. TCRdb itself ran the multiplex PCR reads through MiXCR, one entry per CDR3 protein. The sample contains hundreds of thousands of distinct CDR3 sequences, 20% of which appear only once. Material: peripheral blood mononuclear cells (PBMCs), obtained when the disease was refractory, from a patient treated with antithyroid drugs. The receptors were gathered from a female donor with Graves disease. Both conserved end residues are part of each CDR3. The D gene is left open where the match is weak. Some rows mark clone size as missing; the rest say once, few, many or name a class of expanded clone.

TRBJ2-5 few TRBV6-1 - TGTGCCAGCAGCCTAAACAGGGAAGGGGAAGAGACCCAGTACTTC CASSLNREGEETQYF
TRBJ2-3 - TRBV28 - TGTGCCAGCAGTTTATTCGGAGATACGCAGTATTTT CASSLFGDTQYF
TRBJ2-7 many TRBV4-1 TRBD1 TGCGCCAGCAGCCAAGGGACAGGCCTTTCGTTCGAGCAGTACTTC CASSQGTGLSFEQYF
TRBJ1-1 many TRBV28 - TGTGCCAGCAGCCAAAACAGGGACACTGAAGCTTTCTTT CASSQNRDTEAFF
TRBJ1-4 - TRBV5-1 - TGCGCCAGCAGCTTGGGGGACACCTATGAAAAACTGTTTTTT CASSLGDTYEKLFF
TRBJ1-2 - TRBV7-9 - TGTGCTGACGGCAGTCCGCAGGGCTACACCTTC CADGSPQGYTF
TRBJ2-4 many TRBV6-1 TRBD1 TGTGCCAGCAGTGAACATCGGGGACAGGGCAAAAACATTCAGTACTTC CASSEHRGQGKNIQYF
TRBJ2-7 few TRBV6-1 TRBD1 TGTGCCACCATAAGGGACAGCTCCTACGAGCAGTACTTC CATIRDSSYEQYF
TRBJ2-7 - TRBV20-1 TRBD1 TGCGGTGCTGGTGAGGACAGGGTGGGCGAGCAGTACTTC CGAGEDRVGEQYF
TRBJ2-2 many TRBV11-2 TRBD2 TGTGCCAGCAGCTCGGTAGCGGGCTACACCGGGGAGCTGTTTTTT CASSSVAGYTGELFF
TRBJ1-4 many TRBV12-3/TRBV12-4 - TGTGCCAGCAGTTTAGGAGTACAGGTCCGGAATGAAAAACTGTTTTTT CASSLGVQVRNEKLFF
TRBJ1-6 many TRBV11-2 - TGTGCCAGCAGCTTAGAGGGTGGATCCTATAATTCACCCCTCCACTTT CASSLEGGSYNSPLHF
TRBJ1-5 many TRBV7-2 TRBD1 TGTGCCAGCAGCGCGGGACAGGTTGTTAGTCAGCCCCAGCATTTT CASSAGQVVSQPQHF
TRBJ1-1 many TRBV13 TRBD1 TGTGCCAGCAGCCCCCGGGCAGGGGGGCGTACTGAAGCTTTCTTT CASSPRAGGRTEAFF
TRBJ1-3 many TRBV28 - TGTGCCAGCAGTTTCTTATCTGTTACTGGAAACACCATATATTTT CASSFLSVTGNTIYF
TRBJ2-7 few TRBV6-1 TRBD2 TGTGCCAGCAGCGGACTAGCGGGAGGGCCTGGTTCATACGAGCAGTACTTC CASSGLAGGPGSYEQYF
TRBJ1-4 few TRBV7-9 - TGTGCCAGCAGCCCGGGACAAAATAATGAAAAACTGTTTTTT CASSPGQNNEKLFF
TRBJ1-4 few TRBV4-1 - TGCGCCAGCAGCCAAGCCCACGGTACCAATGAAAAACTGTTTTTT CASSQAHGTNEKLFF
TRBJ2-7 - TRBV5-4 - TGTGCCAGCAGCTTGATCAAGGGCGGCGAGCAGTACTTC CASSLIKGGEQYF
TRBJ2-1 - TRBV20-1 TRBD2 TGCAGTGCAATCCCGAGCGGGAGCTCCTACAATGAGCAGTTCTTC CSAIPSGSSYNEQFF
TRBJ1-1 - TRBV25-1 - TGTGCCAGCAGTGAATCTTTTGGGGGACAGAACACTGAAGCTTTCTTT CASSESFGGQNTEAFF
TRBJ2-7 - TRBV5-5 - TGTGCCAGCAGCTTACAACAGGGAAGAGGGTCCTACGAGCAGTACTTC CASSLQQGRGSYEQYF
TRBJ2-1 many TRBV28 TRBD2 TGTGCCAGCAGTCCTACTAGCGGGAGTGGTGATGAGCAGTTCTTC CASSPTSGSGDEQFF
TRBJ2-7 - TRBV29-1 - TGCAGCGTTGAAGAGCGGTCGGTCGGGGAGCAGTACTTC CSVEERSVGEQYF
TRBJ1-2 - TRBV7-9 TRBD1 TGTGCCAGCAGCTTAGGGTCTTGGGACAGGGGAGATGGCTACACCTTC CASSLGSWDRGDGYTF
TRBJ2-1 - TRBV27 TRBD2 TGTGCCAGCAGATCCCGCGGGAGGAGCTACAATGAGCAGTTCTTC CASRSRGRSYNEQFF
TRBJ1-5 few TRBV28 - TGTGCCAGCAGTTTCTCTGTCCAACGGCCCCAGCATTTT CASSFSVQRPQHF
TRBJ2-5 many TRBV7-9 - TGTGCCAGCAGCTTAGCTCCAGAGACCCAGTACTTC CASSLAPETQYF
TRBJ2-5 many TRBV28 TRBD2 TGTGCCAGCAGGGGTAGGCGCGGGAGGTTCCAAGAGACCCAGTACTTC CASRGRRGRFQETQYF
TRBJ1-1 - TRBV7-2 - TGTGCCAGCAACCTACTGTCCCCCCCCGAAGCTTTCTTT CASNLLSPPEAFF
TRBJ2-7 many TRBV4-3 - TGCGCCAGCAGCCAAGAAAGACAGCTCACCTACGAGCAGTACTTC CASSQERQLTYEQYF
TRBJ2-5 many TRBV27 - TGTGCCAGCAGAGACTGGGGGCGGGGAGAGACCCAGTACTTC CASRDWGRGETQYF
TRBJ2-7 few TRBV30 TRBD1 TGTGCGTCGTTGGACAGGGGGTACTCCTACGAGCAGTACTTC CASLDRGYSYEQYF
TRBJ1-2 many TRBV2 - TGTGCCAGCAGTATACGAGGGGGACATGGAAACTATGGCTACACCTTC CASSIRGGHGNYGYTF
TRBJ2-7 - TRBV7-2 TRBD2 TGTGCCAGCAGGAGAGCGGGGGGGAGGGGGGAGCAGTACTTC CASRRAGGRGEQYF
TRBJ2-7 few TRBV19 - TGTGCCAGTAGTATCCCGGACGGAATCGAGGAGCAGTACTTC CASSIPDGIEEQYF
TRBJ2-2 - TRBV6-5 TRBD2 TGCGCCACCTCGGACCTAGCGGGAATGAACACCGGGGAGCTGTTTTTT CATSDLAGMNTGELFF
TRBJ1-4 many TRBV28 - TGTGCCAGCAGTACGTATACAGGGTGGTCTAATGAAAAACTGTTTTTT CASSTYTGWSNEKLFF
TRBJ2-7 - TRBV30 - TGTGCCTGGAGTGTACGACTGAGCTCCTACGAGCAGTACTTC CAWSVRLSSYEQYF
TRBJ1-1 many TRBV7-9 TRBD1 TGTGCCAGCCTCAGGGGGGACAGGTATTTGAACACTGAAGCTTTCTTT CASLRGDRYLNTEAFF
TRBJ2-2 once TRBV6-1 - TGTGCCAGCAGTGAATACGGCGGAGACACCGGGGAGCTGTTTTTT CASSEYGGDTGELFF
TRBJ1-2 many TRBV30 - TGTGCCTGGAGTCCGGACCCAAACTATGGCTACACCTTC CAWSPDPNYGYTF
TRBJ1-2 - TRBV9 - TGTGCCAGCAGCGTAGGGCCAGGGAAGGAGGGCTATGGCTACACCTTC CASSVGPGKEGYGYTF
TRBJ1-1 many TRBV12-3/TRBV12-4 - TGTGCCAGCAATCCTCATCCCGGGACATCGGACACTGAAGCTTTCTTT CASNPHPGTSDTEAFF
TRBJ1-6 - TRBV7-3 - TGTGCCAGCAGTGACGTCGGGGGCGCGTCACCCCTCCACTTT CASSDVGGASPLHF
TRBJ1-2 - TRBV6-2/TRBV6-3 - TGTGCCAGCCACAGGGATAACTATGGCTACACCTTC CASHRDNYGYTF
TRBJ2-7 many TRBV3-1 TRBD2 TGTGCCAGCAGCCGGACTAGCGGGAGGGCCTTTAACTACGAGCAGTACTTC CASSRTSGRAFNYEQYF
TRBJ2-5 - TRBV7-7 - TGTGCTAGCAGCCCGACCCGGGGATCGGAGACCCAGTACTTC CASSPTRGSETQYF
TRBJ2-5 - TRBV5-1 - TGCGCCAGCAGCTTGGCCCTGGGCCAAGAGACCCAGTACTTC CASSLALGQETQYF
TRBJ1-5 few TRBV3-1 - TGTGCCAGCAGCCAGGACGGGAGCCAGCCCCAGCATTTT CASSQDGSQPQHF
TRBJ1-3 - TRBV30 - TGTGCCTGGACGGGTCTCCGCTCTGGAAACACCATATATTTT CAWTGLRSGNTIYF
TRBJ1-1 - TRBV5-1 - TGCGCCAGCAGCTTGTATGGGGCGAACACTGAAGCTTTCTTT CASSLYGANTEAFF
TRBJ2-5 many TRBV4-2 TRBD1 TGTGCCAGCAGCCAAGCCCTGACAGGGCTTGAGACCCAGTACTTC CASSQALTGLETQYF
TRBJ1-4 many TRBV20-1 - TGCAGTGCTAAGGCCGGGGGACTGTTTTTT CSAKAGGLFF
TRBJ2-5 - TRBV7-2 - TGTGCCAGCAGCTCATGGACGGGGAGCCAAGAGACCCAGTACTTC CASSSWTGSQETQYF
TRBJ2-2 many TRBV6-5 - TGTGCCAGCAGTTACTTCGGCGGTAACACCGGGGAGCTGTTTTTT CASSYFGGNTGELFF
TRBJ1-5 many TRBV2 - TGTGCCAGCAGCCGTACAGACCCGTTCAATCAGCCCCAGCATTTT CASSRTDPFNQPQHF
TRBJ1-3 - TRBV29-1 - TGCAGCGTTAACCTTGGAAACACCATATATTTT CSVNLGNTIYF
TRBJ2-5 - TRBV12-3/TRBV12-4 - TGTGCCAGCAGGGTCGAACGAGTTTTCCAAGAGACCCAGTACTTC CASRVERVFQETQYF